This passage covers 18 T cell receptor beta chains from one sample sequenced in a study of T cell responses to AZD1222 COVID-19 vaccine. The repertoire was sequenced with immunoSEQ multiplex PCR; TCRdb's copy has only in-frame clones and lacks some. Of 210,000 or so clones in the sample, roughly 94% were seen once. The sequences come from peripheral blood, collected 28 days after the second dose of the MenACWY control vaccine. These receptors originate from an adult who received the MenACWY meningococcal vaccine as a control.

The chain employs TRBV6-1 and TRBJ1-2; D unresolved. The V end lost 2 bases, the J end lost 4 bases, and 8 bases lay between the germline ends. The CDR3 totals 13 residues. Germline lookup yields CDR1 MNHNS and CDR2 SASEGT. The CDR3 loop is CASSELGSYGYTF. Written as DNA, the CDR3 is TGTGCCAGCAGTGAATTGGGGAGCTATGGCTACACCTTC.

This chain uses TRBV30 with TRBJ1-1; tentatively, D is TRBD1 (5 bases). Between the trimmed V and J ends, which lost 1 base and 3 bases, there was a span of 9 bases. Germline V gives CDR1 GTSNPN, CDR2 SVGIG (reference sequence). The CDR3 spans 13 residues. CDR3 amino acids: CAWSGMGHTEAFF. DNA of the CDR3: TGTGCCTGGAGTGGGATGGGGCACACTGAAGCTTTCTTT.

V is TRBV9 and J is TRBJ1-2, with no clear D. The CDR3 covers 16 residues. V lost 3 bases and J 0 bases, leaving 15 bases between the germline ends. The V gene's germline CDR1 is SGDLS and CDR2 YYNGEE. CDR3 coding DNA: TGTGCCAGCAGCGCCAGGACGGGTTTAGCTAACTATGGCTACACCTTC. It is translated as CASSARTGLANYGYTF.

The chain joins TRBV18 to TRBJ2-7, with 14 bases matching TRBD2. Unmatched junction bases numbered 4, after V lost 0 bases and J lost 0 bases. There are 18 residues in the CDR3. Germline V lookup: CDR1 KGHSH, CDR2 LQKENI. This CDR3 reads CASSPPRTSGGSSYEQYF. The CDR3 nucleotides read TGTGCCAGCTCACCACCGCGGACTAGCGGGGGGAGCTCCTACGAGCAGTACTTC. Complete variable domain (other parts from reference TRBV18 and TRBJ2-7): NAGVMQNPRHLVRRRGQEARLRCSPMKGHSHVYWYRQLPEEGLKFMVYLQKENIIDESGMPKERFSAEFPKEGPSILRIQQVVRGDSAAYFCASSPPRTSGGSSYEQYFGPGTRLTVT.

The chain carries TRBV18 and TRBJ1-1; D perhaps matches TRBD1 (6 bases). The V end was cut by 3 bases, the J end by 1 base, with 15 bases between. Germline V gene sequence: CDR1 KGHSH, CDR2 LQKENI. The CDR3 consists of 16 residues. Written as DNA, the CDR3 is TGTGCCAGCTCACCGGTGGGGGGGCGAAGGAACACTGAAGCTTTCTTT. It yields the protein CASSPVGGRRNTEAFF.

The CDR3 loop reads CATSRAGTGETQYF. The CDR3 region has the DNA TGTGCCACCAGCAGAGCGGGGACAGGGGAGACCCAGTACTTC. J is TRBJ2-5 and V is TRBV15; TRBD1 agrees at 9 bases. CDR1 is LNHNV, CDR2 YYDKDF, per germline (reference sequence). V gave up 1 base and J gave up 5 bases; unmatched junction bases: 2. CDR3 size: 14 residues.

This rearrangement joins TRBV6-4 to TRBJ2-1; TRBD2 matches at 7 bases. Trimming removed 4 bases from V and 5 bases from J; junction bases left unmatched: 11. This CDR3 is 16 amino acids long. Germline V gene lookup returns CDR1 MRHNA and CDR2 SNTAGT. CDR3 DNA: TGTGCCAGCAGTGCGGTAGCGGGTGGTGGGCACAATGAGCAGTTCTTC. This encodes CASSAVAGGGHNEQFF.

The rearrangement uses TRBV10-3 and TRBJ2-7, with unresolved D. Trimming cost V 0 bases and J 7 bases, with 13 bases left between them. This CDR3 has 14 amino acids. The germline gives CDR1 ENHRY, CDR2 SYGVKD. CDR3 sequence (DNA): TGTGCCATCAGTGAGTCCGTGGGGTTTCTAGAGCAGTACTTC. Its protein is CAISESVGFLEQYF.

The V call is TRBV28, the J call TRBJ2-1; a possible D gene is TRBD2 (6 bases). This CDR3 region has 14 residues. Germline-derived CDR1 and CDR2 are MDHEN and SYDVKM. The V end was cut by 9 bases, the J end by 0 bases, with 12 bases between. The CDR3 DNA reads as TGTGCCAGTCGGGGGTCAAACTCCTACAATGAGCAGTTCTTC. Translated: CASRGSNSYNEQFF.

V and J are TRBV5-4 and TRBJ2-5, with TRBD2 matching over 9 bases. The CDR3 loop spans 14 amino acids. CDR1 is SGHNT and CDR2 is YYREEE in the germline V gene (reference sequence). J lost 3 bases, V lost 2 bases, and 2 bases had no gene match. The CDR3 DNA sequence: TGTGCCAGCAGCTTATTAGCGGGGGAAGAGACCCAGTACTTC. Translated: CASSLLAGEETQYF.

The rearrangement links TRBV6-5 to TRBJ2-7, with D unresolved. Germline V CDR1 and CDR2: MNHEY, SVGAGI. The CDR3 totals 11 residues. Trimming cost V 5 bases and J 5 bases, with 7 bases left between them. The CDR3 region is CASSHGHEQYF. DNA of the CDR3: TGTGCCAGCAGTCACGGACACGAGCAGTACTTC.

V and J are TRBV6-2 or TRBV6-3 and TRBJ2-2, with 14 positions matching TRBD2. Germline CDR1 MNHEY, CDR2 SVGEGT. V lost 5 bases and J lost 5; bases outside the gene matches: 7. The CDR3 has 17 residues. CDR3 nucleotide sequence: TGTGCCAGCAGTCGCGGGACTAGCGGGGGACCTACCGGGGAGCTGTTTTTT. Translation: CASSRGTSGGPTGELFF.

J is TRBJ1-1 and V is TRBV7-9; D is unresolved. The ends were cut back, 6 bases at V and 0 bases at J, with 2 bases in the middle. The CDR3 is made up of 11 amino acids. The germline V gene has CDR1 SEHNR and CDR2 FQNEAQ (reference sequence). This CDR3 is CASRMNTEAFF. The CDR3 DNA is TGTGCCAGCAGAATGAACACTGAAGCTTTCTTT.

The chain couples TRBV11-2 to TRBJ2-7, with TRBD2 matching over 13 bases. From germline, CDR1 is SGHAT and CDR2 FQNNGV. The CDR3 sequence is 15 residues long. The J segment lost 3 bases and the V segment lost 4 bases, leaving 3 bases of the junction unmatched. The CDR3: CASSSWTSGGYEQYF. DNA for the CDR3: TGTGCCAGCAGCTCGTGGACTAGCGGGGGCTACGAGCAGTACTTC.

The sample holds one count of this clone. CDR3 bases: TGTGCCAGCAAAGACGGGCCTTATAATTCACCCCTCCACTTT. Amino acids: CASKDGPYNSPLHF. J is TRBJ1-6 and V is TRBV13; D is uncertain. This CDR3 has 14 amino acids. The germline V gene encodes CDR1 PRHDT and CDR2 FYEKMQ (reference sequence). Trimming took off 7 bases at V and 4 bases at J, with 11 bases between the two ends.

The rearrangement links TRBV6-5 to TRBJ1-2; 9 bases agree with TRBD1. Germline V gene data show CDR1 as MNHEY and CDR2 as SVGAGI. This CDR3 is built from 16 residues. V lost 2 bases, J lost 7 bases, and 11 bases stayed unmatched. CDR3 in amino acids: CASSYGRDRVFSGYTF. In nucleotides, the CDR3 is TGTGCCAGCAGTTACGGCCGGGACAGGGTTTTCTCTGGCTACACCTTC.

The V gene is TRBV25-1, the J gene TRBJ2-6; no firm D call. Trimming stripped 2 bases from V and 1 base from J, with 6 bases between. In germline, CDR1 is MGHDK, CDR2 SYGVNS. The CDR3 runs 15 residues. For the CDR3, the DNA is TGTGCCAGCAGTGAAGAGGCTTCTGGGGCCAACGTCCTGACTTTC. It codes for CASSEEASGANVLTF.

This clone turned up a few times. CDR3 DNA: TGTGCCAGCAGTTTATCGGACGGATTCAATGAGCAGTTCTTC. Protein sequence: CASSLSDGFNEQFF. The rearrangement joins TRBV27 to TRBJ2-1; D not resolved. CDR3 size: 14 residues. The V gene's germline CDR1 is MNHEY and CDR2 SMNVEV (reference sequence). V was clipped by 0 bases and J by 6 bases, with 9 bases between them.